The 20 T cell receptor beta chains in this list originate from one sample, sequenced in a study of T-cell memory formation after mild COVID-19. In TCRdb, the 5' RACE reads were re-called with MiXCR into one record per CDR3 protein. The table lists 100,000 to 120,000 distinct CDR3 sequences, roughly 20% of them singletons. Material for sequencing was PBMCs or a T cell subset sorted from them (not recorded which). These receptors originate from a man younger than 35 who had mild COVID-19 (a few samples of this study predate the infection). Cell type and time point are not known.

This clonotype was recorded a few times. The chain carries TRBV14 and TRBJ2-2, with unresolved D. The CDR3 covers 13 residues. Germline V gene lookup returns CDR1 SGHDN and CDR2 FVKESK. The V and J ends lost 1 base and 7 bases respectively, with 7 bases between them. In DNA, the CDR3 is TGTGCCAGCAGCCAAGCGTTCGGCGGGGAGCTGTTTTTT. Translation gives CASSQAFGGELFF.

The chain carries TRBV7-8 and TRBJ2-7; D might be TRBD2 (6 bases). CDR3 length: 15 amino acids. Germline CDR1 SGHVS, CDR2 FQNEAQ. V shed 7 bases and J shed 0 bases, with 16 bases lying between them. The CDR3 nucleotides are TGTGCCAGCAAGCGGAGGGGCAGCCGCTCCTACGAGCAGTACTTC. Residues: CASKRRGSRSYEQYF. Together with reference TRBV7-8 and TRBJ2-7, the CDR3 gives the full variable domain: GAGVSQSPRYKVAKRGQDVALRCDPISGHVSLFWYQQALGQGPEFLTYFQNEAQLDKSGLPSDRFFAERPEGSVSTLKIQRTQQEDSAVYLCASKRRGSRSYEQYFGPGTRLTVT.

In its sample, this clonotype was seen a few times. V gene TRBV14 combines with J gene TRBJ1-1; no definite D call. CDR1 and CDR2 from the germline V gene are SGHDN and FVKESK. Between the trimmed V and J ends, which lost 5 bases and 6 bases, there was a span of 16 bases. The CDR3 is 14 residues long. The CDR3 protein is CASSRRVGKAEAFF. The CDR3 nucleotides read TGTGCCAGCAGCAGAAGAGTGGGAAAGGCTGAAGCTTTCTTT.

There are a few counts of this clonotype. The V gene is TRBV20-1, the J gene TRBJ2-3; no firm D call. Trimming took 0 bases from V and 0 from J, leaving 10 bases between them. CDR1 is DFQATT, CDR2 SNEGSKA, per germline (reference sequence). The CDR3 is 15 amino acids. The CDR3 DNA reads as TGCAGTGCTAGAGATGTAGCCTACAGCACAGATACGCAGTATTTT. This translates into CSARDVAYSTDTQYF.

The sample holds a few counts of this clonotype. This sequence joins TRBV5-1 and TRBJ2-6, with 7 bases matching TRBD1. V was clipped by 3 bases and J by 3 bases; unmatched bases: 6. Germline V gene data show CDR1 as SGHRS and CDR2 as YFSETQ. The length of the CDR3 is 16 residues. CDR3 in DNA: TGCGCCAGCAGCTGGGACAGTCGGGGTGGGGCCAACGTCCTGACTTTC. Its translation is CASSWDSRGGANVLTF.

In DNA form, the CDR3 reads TGCGCCAGCAGCCACCATTACAGGGAGGGCAATGAGCAGTTCTTC. This translates into CASSHHYREGNEQFF. The chain links TRBV5-1 to TRBJ2-1; weak D call: TRBD2 (7 bases). Trimming took 4 bases from V and 6 from J, leaving 17 bases between them. The CDR3 extends over 15 amino acids. CDR1 is SGHRS and CDR2 is YFSETQ in the germline V gene.

This clonotype was detected a few times. The rearrangement joins TRBV7-2 to TRBJ2-7, with D perhaps TRBD1 (5 bases). V was clipped by 3 bases and J by 2 bases, with 11 bases between them. Germline CDR1 is SGHTA and CDR2 is FQGNSA. The CDR3 covers 14 residues. The CDR3 coding sequence is TGTGCCAGCAGCTTTGGACACGGAACCTACGAGCAGTACTTC. Translated, it gives CASSFGHGTYEQYF. The whole variable domain, remainder taken from reference TRBV7-2 and TRBJ2-7, is GAGVSQSPSNKVTEKGKDVELRCDPISGHTALYWYRQSLGQGLEFLIYFQGNSAPDKSGLPSDRFSAERTGGSVSTLTIQRTQQEDSAVYLCASSFGHGTYEQYFGPGTRLTVT.

The rearrangement uses TRBV10-2 and TRBJ1-1, with D possibly matching TRBD1 (5 bases). CDR1 is WSHSY and CDR2 is SAAADI in the germline V gene. The V end lost 8 bases, the J end lost 1 base, and 17 bases lay between the germline ends. CDR3 length: 15 residues. The CDR3 here is CASLLGGRGNTEAFF. The CDR3 bases are TGCGCCAGCCTCCTAGGCGGGAGGGGGAACACTGAAGCTTTCTTT.

The chain is built from TRBV19 and TRBJ2-1, with D hard to call. The V gene's germline CDR1 is LNHDA and CDR2 SQIVND (reference sequence). CDR3 length: 13 amino acids. V lost 4 bases, J lost 9 bases, and 13 bases lay in between. The CDR3 nucleotides are TGTGCCAGTAGTAGCCGAAACTACGCTGAGCAGTTCTTC. It yields the protein CASSSRNYAEQFF.

This clonotype was observed a few times. The chain uses TRBV6-6 and TRBJ1-5; D not resolved. V was clipped by 6 bases and J by 4 bases, with 16 bases between them. Germline loops: CDR1 MNHNY, CDR2 SVGAGI (reference sequence). The CDR3 sequence is 15 residues long. The CDR3 spells CASSLSASGNQPQHF. CDR3 DNA sequence: TGTGCCAGCAGCCTATCAGCGTCGGGAAATCAGCCCCAGCATTTT.

V gene TRBV5-1 combines with J gene TRBJ1-1, with D possibly TRBD1 on 6 matching bases. The V end lost 5 bases, the J end lost 4 bases, and 12 bases lay between the germline ends. Germline loops: CDR1 SGHRS, CDR2 YFSETQ. CDR3 length equals 13 residues. The CDR3 is CASSHGGPTEAFF. The DNA of the CDR3 is TGCGCCAGCAGTCACGGGGGGCCCACTGAAGCTTTCTTT.

This sequence joins TRBV28 and TRBJ2-5, with D maybe TRBD2 (5 bases). The V gene lost 5 bases and the J gene lost 0 bases, with 10 bases spanning the gap. Germline CDR1 reads MDHEN; CDR2 reads SYDVKM. This CDR3 comprises 14 residues. CDR3 nucleotides: TGTGCCAGCAGTCCGACTATATACCAAGAGACCCAGTACTTC. Amino acid sequence: CASSPTIYQETQYF.

This clonotype was detected a few times. The chain links TRBV20-1 to TRBJ1-5, with D unresolved. Germline V gene sequence: CDR1 DFQATT, CDR2 SNEGSKA (reference sequence). The V end lost 3 bases, the J end lost 0 bases, and 12 bases lay between the germline ends. The CDR3 has 15 residues. The CDR3 loop is CSARAAVDSNQPQHF. CDR3 in DNA: TGCAGTGCTAGGGCCGCGGTGGATAGCAATCAGCCCCAGCATTTT.

This clonotype was seen just once. The chain recombines TRBV5-1 with TRBJ2-6; D remains unclear. The CDR3 runs to 18 residues. Germline V lookup: CDR1 SGHRS, CDR2 YFSETQ. Trimming removed 3 bases at V and 0 bases at J, with 16 bases between. Here the CDR3 reads CASSYIKVRSSGANVLTF. DNA for the CDR3: TGCGCCAGCAGCTATATAAAAGTGAGAAGCTCTGGGGCCAACGTCCTGACTTTC.

This clonotype was counted only a few times. This sequence joins TRBV5-1 and TRBJ2-3; D might be TRBD1 (6 bases). The V gene's germline CDR1 is SGHRS and CDR2 YFSETQ. V was shortened by 0 bases and J by 3 bases, with 23 bases between the two germline ends. This CDR3 comprises 19 residues. CDR3 residues: CASSLGLRGTREETDTQYF. The DNA of the CDR3 is TGCGCCAGCAGCTTGGGATTGCGAGGGACACGCGAAGAGACAGATACGCAGTATTTT.

This clonotype turned up a few times. CDR3 nucleotide sequence: TGCGCCAGCAGCAAAGGGTGGAGGACTAGCCGTCACAATGAGCAGTTCTTC. It translates to CASSKGWRTSRHNEQFF. This chain uses TRBV4-3 with TRBJ2-1, with TRBD2 matching over 8 bases. The V gene's germline CDR1 is LGHNA and CDR2 YSLEER. CDR3 length: 17 residues. Germline trimming cut 5 bases from V and 5 bases from J; bases unmatched to any gene: 14.

This chain joins TRBV4-1 and TRBJ1-1; D ambiguous. The CDR3 consists of 15 residues. Germline values: CDR1 MGHRA, CDR2 YSYEKL. Trimming removed 0 bases from V and 5 bases from J, with 13 bases in between. The CDR3 nucleotides read TGCGCCAGCAGCCAAGATCGGGGTGTTGGGACTGAAGCTTTCTTT. As protein: CASSQDRGVGTEAFF.

The chain links TRBV9 to TRBJ1-2; 7 nucleotides align to TRBD1. CDR1 and CDR2 from the germline V gene are SGDLS and YYNGEE. The CDR3 runs 11 residues. J lost 6 bases, V lost 6 bases, and 2 bases had no gene match. DNA for the CDR3: TGTGCCAGCAACAGGGGAGATGGCTACACCTTC. This codes for CASNRGDGYTF.

The chain joins TRBV10-2 to TRBJ1-2, with D perhaps matching TRBD1 (6 bases). Germline CDR1 is WSHSY and CDR2 is SAAADI. This CDR3 comprises 17 residues. The V gene lost 1 base and the J gene lost 7 bases, with 22 bases spanning the gap. CDR3 residues: CASSEFSDWTAGVGYTF. For the CDR3, the DNA is TGCGCCAGCAGTGAGTTCTCGGACTGGACAGCGGGCGTTGGCTACACCTTC.

The rearrangement uses TRBV7-6 and TRBJ2-5; D gene uncertain. TRBJ2-7 explains the end of the DNA better; the J call may be wrong. The V gene's germline CDR1 is SGHVS and CDR2 FNYEAQ. This CDR3 region has 13 residues. This chain's CDR3 is CASSPQGLGEQYF. CDR3 sequence (DNA): TGTGCCAGCAGCCCCCAAGGCCTTGGCGAGCAGTACTTC.